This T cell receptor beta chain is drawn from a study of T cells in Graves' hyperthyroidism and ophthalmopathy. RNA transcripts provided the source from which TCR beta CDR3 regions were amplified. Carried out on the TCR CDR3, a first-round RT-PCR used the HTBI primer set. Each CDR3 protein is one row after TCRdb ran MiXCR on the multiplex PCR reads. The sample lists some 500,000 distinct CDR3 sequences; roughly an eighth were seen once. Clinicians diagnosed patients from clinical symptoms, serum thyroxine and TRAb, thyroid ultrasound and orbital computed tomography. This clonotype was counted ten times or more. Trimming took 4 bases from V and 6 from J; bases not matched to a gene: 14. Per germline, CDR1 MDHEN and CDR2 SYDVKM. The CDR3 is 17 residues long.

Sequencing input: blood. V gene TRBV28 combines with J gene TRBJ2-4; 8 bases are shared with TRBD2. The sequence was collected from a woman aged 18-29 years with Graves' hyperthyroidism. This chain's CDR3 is CASSSLYNPGLVNIQYF. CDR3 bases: TGTGCCAGCAGTTCTTTATACAATCCGGGACTAGTAAACATTCAGTACTTC.